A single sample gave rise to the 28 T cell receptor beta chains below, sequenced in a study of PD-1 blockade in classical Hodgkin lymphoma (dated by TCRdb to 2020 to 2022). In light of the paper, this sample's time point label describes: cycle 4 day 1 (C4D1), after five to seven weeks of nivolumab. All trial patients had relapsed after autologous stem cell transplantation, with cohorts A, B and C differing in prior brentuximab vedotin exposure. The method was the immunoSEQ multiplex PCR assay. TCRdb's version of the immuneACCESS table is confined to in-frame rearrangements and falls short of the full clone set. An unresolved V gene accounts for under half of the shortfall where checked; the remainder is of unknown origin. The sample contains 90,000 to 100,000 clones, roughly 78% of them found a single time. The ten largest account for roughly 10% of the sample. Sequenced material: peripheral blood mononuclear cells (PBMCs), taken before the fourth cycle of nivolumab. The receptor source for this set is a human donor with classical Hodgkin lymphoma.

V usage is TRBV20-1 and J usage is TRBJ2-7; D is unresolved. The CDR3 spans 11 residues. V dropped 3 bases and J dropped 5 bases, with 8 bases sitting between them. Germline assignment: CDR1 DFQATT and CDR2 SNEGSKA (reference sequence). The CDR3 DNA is TGCAGTGCTAGGACCACAAACGAGCAGTACTTC. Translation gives CSARTTNEQYF.

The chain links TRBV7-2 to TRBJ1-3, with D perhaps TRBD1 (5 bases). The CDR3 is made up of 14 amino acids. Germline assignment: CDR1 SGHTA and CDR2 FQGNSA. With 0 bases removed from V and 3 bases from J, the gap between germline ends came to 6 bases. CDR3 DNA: TGTGCCAGCAGCTTAGCAGGGGATGGAAACACCATATATTTT. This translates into CASSLAGDGNTIYF.

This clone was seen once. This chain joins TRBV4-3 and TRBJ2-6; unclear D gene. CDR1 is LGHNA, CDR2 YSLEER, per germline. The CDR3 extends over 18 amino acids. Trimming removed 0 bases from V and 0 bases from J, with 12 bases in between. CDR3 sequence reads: CASSQDPPGASGANVLTF. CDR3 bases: TGCGCCAGCAGCCAAGATCCCCCAGGAGCCTCTGGGGCCAACGTCCTGACTTTC.

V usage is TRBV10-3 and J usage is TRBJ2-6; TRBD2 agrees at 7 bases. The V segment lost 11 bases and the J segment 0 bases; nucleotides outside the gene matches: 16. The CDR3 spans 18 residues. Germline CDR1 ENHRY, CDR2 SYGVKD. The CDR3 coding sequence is TGTGCCGCTCGAGGGGCCGGGACTACCAACTCTGGGGCCAACGTCCTGACTTTC. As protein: CAARGAGTTNSGANVLTF.

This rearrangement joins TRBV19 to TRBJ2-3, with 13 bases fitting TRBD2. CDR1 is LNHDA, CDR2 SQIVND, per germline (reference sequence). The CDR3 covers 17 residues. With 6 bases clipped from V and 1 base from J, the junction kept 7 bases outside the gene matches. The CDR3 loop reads CASSQGLAGARTDTQYF. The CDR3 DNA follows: TGTGCCAGTAGCCAAGGACTAGCGGGGGCTCGCACAGATACGCAGTATTTT. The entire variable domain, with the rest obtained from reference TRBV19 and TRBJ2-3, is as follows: DGGITQSPKYLFRKEGQNVTLSCEQNLNHDAMYWYRQDPGQGLRLIYYSQIVNDFQKGDIAEGYSVSREKKESFPLTVTSAQKNPTAFYLCASSQGLAGARTDTQYFGPGTRLTVL.

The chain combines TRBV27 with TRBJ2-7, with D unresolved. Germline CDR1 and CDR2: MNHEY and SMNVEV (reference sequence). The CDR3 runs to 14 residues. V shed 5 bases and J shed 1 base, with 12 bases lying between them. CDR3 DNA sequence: TGTGCCAGCAGTCTGCAAGGGATTTCCTACGAGCAGTACTTC. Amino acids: CASSLQGISYEQYF.

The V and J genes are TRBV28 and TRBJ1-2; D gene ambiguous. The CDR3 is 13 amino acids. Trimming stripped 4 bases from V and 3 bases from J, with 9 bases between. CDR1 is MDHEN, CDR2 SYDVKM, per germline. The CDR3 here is CASSSGLDYGYTF. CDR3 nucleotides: TGTGCCAGCAGTTCCGGGCTGGACTATGGCTACACCTTC.

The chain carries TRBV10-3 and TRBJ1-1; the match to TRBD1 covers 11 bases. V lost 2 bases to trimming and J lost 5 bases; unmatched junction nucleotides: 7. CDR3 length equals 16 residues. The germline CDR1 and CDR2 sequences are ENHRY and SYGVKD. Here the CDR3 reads CAISESGTGGRTEAFF. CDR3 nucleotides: TGTGCCATCAGTGAGAGTGGGACAGGGGGTCGGACTGAAGCTTTCTTT.

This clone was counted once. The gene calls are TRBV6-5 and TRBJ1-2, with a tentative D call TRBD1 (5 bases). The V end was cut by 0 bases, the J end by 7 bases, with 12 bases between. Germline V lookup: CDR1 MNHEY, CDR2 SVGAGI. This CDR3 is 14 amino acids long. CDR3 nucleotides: TGTGCCAGCAGTTACTCCCGGGGACGCCGTGGCTACACCTTC. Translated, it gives CASSYSRGRRGYTF.

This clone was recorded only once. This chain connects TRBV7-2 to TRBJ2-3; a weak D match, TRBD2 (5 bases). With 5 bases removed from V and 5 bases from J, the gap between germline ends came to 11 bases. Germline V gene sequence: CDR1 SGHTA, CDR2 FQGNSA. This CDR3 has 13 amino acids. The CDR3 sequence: CASSAPRGDTQYF. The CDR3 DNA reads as TGTGCCAGCAGCGCACCTCGGGGAGATACGCAGTATTTT. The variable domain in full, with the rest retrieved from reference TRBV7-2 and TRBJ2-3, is GAGVSQSPSNKVTEKGKDVELRCDPISGHTALYWYRQSLGQGLEFLIYFQGNSAPDKSGLPSDRFSAERTGGSVSTLTIQRTQQEDSAVYLCASSAPRGDTQYFGPGTRLTVL.

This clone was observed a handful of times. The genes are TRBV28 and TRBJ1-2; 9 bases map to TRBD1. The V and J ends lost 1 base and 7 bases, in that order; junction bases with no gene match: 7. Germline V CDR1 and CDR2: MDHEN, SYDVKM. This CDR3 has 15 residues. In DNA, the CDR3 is TGTGCCAGCAGTTTATCCCTCGACAGGGGGGTTGGCTACACCTTC. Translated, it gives CASSLSLDRGVGYTF.

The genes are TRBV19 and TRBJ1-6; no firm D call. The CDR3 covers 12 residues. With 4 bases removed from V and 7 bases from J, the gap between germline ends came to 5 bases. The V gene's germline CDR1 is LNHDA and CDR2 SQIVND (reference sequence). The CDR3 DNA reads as TGTGCCAGTAGTAGGCCAAATTCACCCCTCCACTTT. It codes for CASSRPNSPLHF.

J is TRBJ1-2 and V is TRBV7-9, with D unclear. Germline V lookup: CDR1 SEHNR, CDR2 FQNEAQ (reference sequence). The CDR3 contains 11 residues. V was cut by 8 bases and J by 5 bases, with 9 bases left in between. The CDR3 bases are TGTGCCAGCCGTAAGGAGTATGGCTACACCTTC. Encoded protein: CASRKEYGYTF.

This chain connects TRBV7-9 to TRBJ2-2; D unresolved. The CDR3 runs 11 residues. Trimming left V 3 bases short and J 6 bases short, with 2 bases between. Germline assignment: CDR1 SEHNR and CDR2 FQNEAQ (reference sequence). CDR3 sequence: CASSFPGELFF. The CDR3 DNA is TGTGCCAGCAGCTTCCCCGGGGAGCTGTTTTTT.

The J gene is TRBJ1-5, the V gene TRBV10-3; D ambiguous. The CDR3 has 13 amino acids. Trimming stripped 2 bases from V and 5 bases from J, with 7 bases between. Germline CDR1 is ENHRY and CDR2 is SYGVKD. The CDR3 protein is CAISEIGDQPQHF. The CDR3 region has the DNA TGTGCCATCAGTGAGATTGGTGATCAGCCCCAGCATTTT.

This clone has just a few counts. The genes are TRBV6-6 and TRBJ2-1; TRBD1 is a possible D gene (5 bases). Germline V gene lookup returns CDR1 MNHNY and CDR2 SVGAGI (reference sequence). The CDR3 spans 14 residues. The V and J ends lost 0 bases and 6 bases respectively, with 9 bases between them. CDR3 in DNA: TGTGCCAGCAGTTACTCGACAGTAGCCAATGAGCAGTTCTTC. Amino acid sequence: CASSYSTVANEQFF.

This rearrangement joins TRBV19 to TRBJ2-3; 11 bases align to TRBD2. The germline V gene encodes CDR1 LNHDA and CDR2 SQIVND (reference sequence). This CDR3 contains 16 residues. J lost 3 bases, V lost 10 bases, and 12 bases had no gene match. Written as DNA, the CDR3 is TGTGCCACAGTCCCCTACGGACTAGCGGGTACAGATACGCAGTATTTT. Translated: CATVPYGLAGTDTQYF. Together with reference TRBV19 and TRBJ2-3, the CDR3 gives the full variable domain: DGGITQSPKYLFRKEGQNVTLSCEQNLNHDAMYWYRQDPGQGLRLIYYSQIVNDFQKGDIAEGYSVSREKKESFPLTVTSAQKNPTAFYLCATVPYGLAGTDTQYFGPGTRLTVL.

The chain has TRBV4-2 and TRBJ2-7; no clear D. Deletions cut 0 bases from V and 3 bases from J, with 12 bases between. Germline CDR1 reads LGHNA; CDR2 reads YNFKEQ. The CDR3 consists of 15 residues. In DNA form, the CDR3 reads TGTGCCAGCAGCCAAGACATGTCCTCGTACTACGAGCAGTACTTC. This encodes CASSQDMSSYYEQYF.

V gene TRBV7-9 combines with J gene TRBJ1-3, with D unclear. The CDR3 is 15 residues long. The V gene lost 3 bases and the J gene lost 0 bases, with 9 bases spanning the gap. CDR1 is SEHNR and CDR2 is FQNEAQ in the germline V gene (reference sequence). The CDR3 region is CASSFSTGSGNTIYF. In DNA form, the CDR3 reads TGTGCCAGCAGCTTTAGCACCGGCTCTGGAAACACCATATATTTT. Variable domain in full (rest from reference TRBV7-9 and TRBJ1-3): DTGVSQNPRHKITKRGQNVTFRCDPISEHNRLYWYRQTLGQGPEFLTYFQNEAQLEKSRLLSDRFSAERPKGSFSTLEIQRTEQGDSAMYLCASSFSTGSGNTIYFGEGSWLTVV.

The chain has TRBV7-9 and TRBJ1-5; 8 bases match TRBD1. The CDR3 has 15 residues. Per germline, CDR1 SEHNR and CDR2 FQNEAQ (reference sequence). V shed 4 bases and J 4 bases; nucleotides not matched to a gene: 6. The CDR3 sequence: CASSSGGGWNQPQHF. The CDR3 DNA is TGTGCCAGCAGCTCAGGGGGCGGCTGGAATCAGCCCCAGCATTTT.

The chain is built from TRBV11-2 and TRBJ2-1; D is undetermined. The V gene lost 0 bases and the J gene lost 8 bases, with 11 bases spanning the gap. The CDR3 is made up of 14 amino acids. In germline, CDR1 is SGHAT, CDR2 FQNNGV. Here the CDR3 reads CASSLDRISDEQFF. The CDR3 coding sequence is TGTGCCAGCAGCTTAGATCGCATTTCGGATGAGCAGTTCTTC.

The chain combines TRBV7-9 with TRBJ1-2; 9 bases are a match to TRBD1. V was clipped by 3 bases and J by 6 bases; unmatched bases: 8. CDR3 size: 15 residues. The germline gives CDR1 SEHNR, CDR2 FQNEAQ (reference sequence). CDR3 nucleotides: TGTGCCAGCAGCTTCAGGACCGGGACAGGGAATGGCTACACCTTC. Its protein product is CASSFRTGTGNGYTF.

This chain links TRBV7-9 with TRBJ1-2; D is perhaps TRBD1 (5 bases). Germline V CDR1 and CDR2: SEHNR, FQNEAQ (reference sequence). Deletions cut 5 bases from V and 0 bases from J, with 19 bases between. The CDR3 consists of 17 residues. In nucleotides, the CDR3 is TGTGCCAGCAGCACTTGGTATGCGACAGTATCTAACTATGGCTACACCTTC. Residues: CASSTWYATVSNYGYTF. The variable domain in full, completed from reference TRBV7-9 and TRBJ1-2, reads DTGVSQNPRHKITKRGQNVTFRCDPISEHNRLYWYRQTLGQGPEFLTYFQNEAQLEKSRLLSDRFSAERPKGSFSTLEIQRTEQGDSAMYLCASSTWYATVSNYGYTFGSGTRLTVV.

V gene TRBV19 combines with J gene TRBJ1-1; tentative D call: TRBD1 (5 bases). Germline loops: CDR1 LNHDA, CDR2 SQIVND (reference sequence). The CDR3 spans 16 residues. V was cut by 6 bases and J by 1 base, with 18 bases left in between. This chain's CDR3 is CASRLVGLIPNTEAFF. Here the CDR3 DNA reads TGTGCCAGTAGACTGGTGGGGCTGATCCCGAACACTGAAGCTTTCTTT.

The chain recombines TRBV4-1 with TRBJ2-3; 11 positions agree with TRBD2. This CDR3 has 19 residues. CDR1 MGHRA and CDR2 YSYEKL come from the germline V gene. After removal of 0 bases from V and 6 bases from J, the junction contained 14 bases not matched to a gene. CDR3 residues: CASSQDSARPSGRWDTQYF. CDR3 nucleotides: TGCGCCAGCAGCCAAGACTCCGCGCGGCCTAGCGGGAGGTGGGATACGCAGTATTTT.

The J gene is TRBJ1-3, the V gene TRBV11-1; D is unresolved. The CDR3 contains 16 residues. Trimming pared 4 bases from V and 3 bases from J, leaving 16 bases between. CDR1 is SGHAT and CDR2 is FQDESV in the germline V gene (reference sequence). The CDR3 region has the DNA TGTGCCAGCAGCTCCAGACGGGGTCCCGGTGGAAACACCATATATTTT. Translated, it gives CASSSRRGPGGNTIYF.

The CDR3, as DNA: TGTGCCAGTAGTAGGACACCTAGCAATCAGCCCCAGCATTTT. It encodes CASSRTPSNQPQHF. J is TRBJ1-5 and V is TRBV19; D possibly corresponds to TRBD1 (5 bases). Germline assignment: CDR1 LNHDA and CDR2 SQIVND (reference sequence). CDR3 length: 14 amino acids. V shed 4 bases and J shed 0 bases, with 7 bases lying between them. Full variable domain (missing parts from reference TRBV19 and TRBJ1-5): DGGITQSPKYLFRKEGQNVTLSCEQNLNHDAMYWYRQDPGQGLRLIYYSQIVNDFQKGDIAEGYSVSREKKESFPLTVTSAQKNPTAFYLCASSRTPSNQPQHFGDGTRLSIL.

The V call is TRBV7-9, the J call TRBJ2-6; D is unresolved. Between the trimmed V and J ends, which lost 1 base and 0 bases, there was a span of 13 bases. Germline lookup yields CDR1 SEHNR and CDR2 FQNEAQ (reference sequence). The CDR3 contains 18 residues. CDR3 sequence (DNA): TGTGCCAGCAGCTTAGTACCTGGCACATACTCTGGGGCCAACGTCCTGACTTTC. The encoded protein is CASSLVPGTYSGANVLTF.